A selection of T cell receptor beta chains follows, all from one sample in a study of blood T cell repertoires in COVID-19. Using immunoSEQ multiplex PCR, the repertoire was profiled, and TCRdb retains in-frame clones only, with some absent. The sample lists approximately 360,000 clones, 90% seen once, with around 7% in the top ten. Source material: peripheral blood. The receptors were gathered from a man between 18 and 29 years old with active or convalescent COVID-19. CDR3s include the opening cysteine and the closing phenylalanine or tryptophan. D genes are given only for firm matches. The size of a clone is reported for some rows only, either as once, few or many, or as a class for expanded clones.

size: few
V: TRBV2
D: -
J: TRBJ1-2
CDR3: CASSEARGSYGYTF

size: many
V: TRBV4-2
D: TRBD2
J: TRBJ2-3
CDR3: CASSQESSGGADTQYF

size: -
V: TRBV4-1
D: -
J: TRBJ2-3
CDR3: CASSQGSDSVDTQYF

size: -
V: TRBV5-8
D: -
J: TRBJ2-3
CDR3: CASEGSNTDTQYF

size: -
V: TRBV6-1
D: -
J: TRBJ2-2
CDR3: CASSGAAGLGSGELFF

size: once
V: TRBV5-1
D: -
J: TRBJ1-1
CDR3: CASSWGPRGYTEAFF

size: once
V: TRBV27
D: TRBD2
J: TRBJ2-1
CDR3: CASSPLVAGGGNEQFF

size: -
V: TRBV28
D: -
J: TRBJ2-2
CDR3: CASSAPATSPTGELFF

size: once
V: TRBV5-3
D: -
J: TRBJ1-2
CDR3: CARSWGERKGGYTF

size: -
V: TRBV5-4
D: TRBD1
J: TRBJ2-1
CDR3: CASARDSDSYNEQFF

size: -
V: TRBV7-9
D: TRBD2
J: TRBJ2-3
CDR3: CASSSLPAGGPDTQYF